These T cell receptor beta chains were read from a single sample in a study of T-cell reconstitution after alpha-beta-depleted transplantation in children. MiXCR, applied by TCRdb to the PCR reads, yields one record per CDR3 protein. The sample carries 90,000 to 120,000 distinct CDR3 sequences, approximately 6.4% recorded once. The specimen was PBMCs, mostly from graft donor cells, collected 360 days after TCRalphabeta/CD19-depleted stem cell transplant. Receptors were obtained from a male patient between 2 and 9 years old who had a stem cell transplant for acute lymphoblastic leukemia, so the T cells may come from the graft donor. Each CDR3 is given with its conserved first and last residue. The D gene is left open where the match is weak. Not all rows give a size; the values are once, few, many and, for expanded clones, a class.

TRBV28	TRBJ2-7	many	.	CASSLSLHPKDHEQYF	TGTGCCAGCAGTTTGTCCCTCCACCCGAAGGACCACGAGCAGTACTTC
TRBV7-9	TRBJ1-2	few	.	CASMRGKNGYTF	TGTGCCAGCATGAGAGGGAAGAATGGCTACACCTTC
TRBV11-2	TRBJ2-5	.	.	CASSLGVRGEETQYF	TGTGCCAGCAGCTTAGGGGTTAGGGGAGAAGAGACCCAGTACTTC
TRBV5-6	TRBJ2-5	few	.	CASSLYRGGEETQYF	TGTGCCAGCAGCTTGTACAGGGGAGGTGAAGAGACCCAGTACTTC
TRBV7-9	TRBJ1-1	many	.	CASSLPGFQDAFF	TGTGCCAGCAGCTTACCAGGGTTTCAAGACGCTTTCTTT
TRBV28	TRBJ2-3	.	TRBD2	CASSLGGGVVTDTQYF	TGTGCCAGCAGCCTGGGCGGGGGGGTAGTCACAGATACGCAGTATTTT
TRBV20-1	TRBJ1-6	.	.	CSAALDGPLHF	TGCAGTGCTGCCCTTGATGGGCCCCTCCACTTT
TRBV29-1	TRBJ1-2	few	.	CSVVPRQGLYGYTF	TGCAGCGTTGTGCCACGGCAGGGCCTCTATGGCTACACCTTC
TRBV6-2/TRBV6-3	TRBJ2-1	.	TRBD2	CASSYRRGEKDEQFF	TGTGCCAGCAGTTATAGGCGGGGGGAAAAGGATGAGCAGTTCTTC
TRBV7-3	TRBJ2-2	.	TRBD2	CASRGLAGAGELFF	TGTGCCAGCAGGGGGCTAGCGGGAGCCGGGGAGCTGTTTTTT
TRBV7-9	TRBJ2-1	many	.	CASSPLARNYNEQFF	TGTGCCAGCAGCCCCTTGGCCCGGAACTACAATGAGCAGTTCTTC
TRBV6-2/TRBV6-3	TRBJ2-2	.	.	CASSYAGHTGELFF	TGTGCCAGCAGTTACGCGGGTCACACCGGGGAGCTGTTTTTT
TRBV20-1	TRBJ1-6	many	.	CSARGGRMGNSPLHF	TGCAGTGCTAGAGGTGGGAGGATGGGGAATTCACCCCTCCACTTT
TRBV11-3	TRBJ1-2	few	.	CASSKPGTTGYTF	TGTGCCAGCAGCAAACCCGGGACGACTGGCTACACCTTC
TRBV6-1	TRBJ2-3	few	TRBD2	CASSPGAGGLLTDTQYF	TGTGCCAGCAGTCCCGGGGCGGGGGGTCTCTTAACAGATACGCAGTATTTT
TRBV12-3/TRBV12-4	TRBJ2-1	many	.	CASSTALGYNEQFF	TGTGCCAGCAGTACGGCCTTAGGCTACAATGAGCAGTTCTTC